These T cell receptor beta chains were read from a single sample in a study of blood T cell repertoires in COVID-19. The protocol was immunoSEQ multiplex PCR, while the TCRdb copy is restricted to in-frame clones and leaves out a portion. The sample holds hundreds of thousands of clones, about 88% seen once. Specimen: PBMCs or T cells enriched from blood (not recorded which). These receptors all stem from a woman in her forties or fifties who had recovered from COVID-19. The CDR3 runs from the conserved cysteine through the conserved F or W. D genes are given only for firm matches. Size is stated for part of the rows, as once, few or many counts, or as a class when the clone is expanded.

J gene: TRBJ2-7; D gene: -; V gene: TRBV4-1; clone size: -; CDR3 length: 14; CDR3 protein: CASSHLRSHYEQYF; CDR3 DNA: TGCGCCAGCAGCCACCTCCGGAGTCACTACGAGCAGTACTTC
J gene: TRBJ2-4; D gene: TRBD1; V gene: TRBV19; clone size: few; CDR3 length: 12; CDR3 protein: CASSEQGQIQYF; CDR3 DNA: TGTGCCAGTAGTGAGCAGGGACAGATTCAGTACTTC
J gene: TRBJ2-1; D gene: -; V gene: TRBV10-1; clone size: once; CDR3 length: 12; CDR3 protein: CARGLAYKEQFF; CDR3 DNA: TGCGCCAGGGGACTGGCTTATAAGGAGCAGTTCTTC
J gene: TRBJ1-2; D gene: -; V gene: TRBV6-5; clone size: -; CDR3 length: 14; CDR3 protein: CASIALGQSYGYTF; CDR3 DNA: TGTGCCAGCATCGCCCTGGGGCAGTCCTATGGCTACACCTTC
J gene: TRBJ2-3; D gene: -; V gene: TRBV6-5; clone size: -; CDR3 length: 15; CDR3 protein: CASSLRGNRVDTQYF; CDR3 DNA: TGTGCCAGCAGTTTGAGGGGGAACAGGGTAGATACGCAGTATTTT
J gene: TRBJ1-3; D gene: -; V gene: TRBV18; clone size: -; CDR3 length: 16; CDR3 protein: CASSPPGQGAGNTIYF; CDR3 DNA: TGTGCCAGCTCACCACCGGGCCAGGGTGCAGGAAACACCATATATTTT
J gene: TRBJ2-5; D gene: TRBD1; V gene: TRBV27; clone size: once; CDR3 length: 17; CDR3 protein: CASSYTSGTGPLETQYF; CDR3 DNA: TGTGCCAGCAGTTACACGTCCGGGACAGGGCCCTTGGAGACCCAGTACTTC
J gene: TRBJ2-7; D gene: TRBD2; V gene: TRBV6-5; clone size: -; CDR3 length: 14; CDR3 protein: CASKRLAGVGEQYF; CDR3 DNA: TGTGCCAGCAAGAGACTAGCGGGAGTGGGAGAGCAGTACTTC
J gene: TRBJ2-3; D gene: TRBD1; V gene: TRBV20-1; clone size: -; CDR3 length: 15; CDR3 protein: CSASIAGGIKDTQYF; CDR3 DNA: TGCAGTGCTAGTATCGCAGGGGGCATTAAAGATACGCAGTATTTT
J gene: TRBJ1-5; D gene: TRBD1; V gene: TRBV18; clone size: -; CDR3 length: 13; CDR3 protein: CASSQGGLKPQHF; CDR3 DNA: TGTGCCAGCTCACAAGGGGGCTTGAAGCCCCAGCATTTT
J gene: TRBJ2-7; D gene: TRBD2; V gene: TRBV9; clone size: -; CDR3 length: 15; CDR3 protein: CASSLGTSGRSEQYF; CDR3 DNA: TGTGCCAGCAGCCTTGGGACTAGCGGGAGATCTGAGCAGTACTTC
J gene: TRBJ1-2; D gene: TRBD1; V gene: TRBV3-1/TRBV3-2; clone size: -; CDR3 length: 12; CDR3 protein: CASSLTGRGYTF; CDR3 DNA: TGTGCCAGCAGCTTGACAGGGAGGGGCTACACCTTC
J gene: TRBJ1-1; D gene: TRBD1; V gene: TRBV27; clone size: -; CDR3 length: 14; CDR3 protein: CASSLNRGGTEAFF; CDR3 DNA: TGTGCCAGCAGTTTGAACAGGGGAGGTACTGAAGCTTTCTTT
J gene: TRBJ1-1; D gene: -; V gene: TRBV5-6; clone size: -; CDR3 length: 15; CDR3 protein: CASSLWWGPNTEAFF; CDR3 DNA: TGTGCCAGCAGCTTGTGGTGGGGGCCGAACACTGAAGCTTTCTTT
J gene: TRBJ1-5; D gene: TRBD1; V gene: TRBV19; clone size: -; CDR3 length: 15; CDR3 protein: CASSIARGRFGPQHF; CDR3 DNA: TGTGCCAGTAGTATCGCGAGGGGGCGATTTGGCCCCCAGCATTTT
J gene: TRBJ2-1; D gene: -; V gene: TRBV7-9; clone size: -; CDR3 length: 15; CDR3 protein: CASRPDKSSYNEQFF; CDR3 DNA: TGTGCCAGCAGGCCCGACAAGAGCTCCTACAATGAGCAGTTCTTC
J gene: TRBJ2-3; D gene: TRBD2; V gene: TRBV2; clone size: -; CDR3 length: 16; CDR3 protein: CASSYGLAGTGDTQYF; CDR3 DNA: TGTGCCAGCAGTTACGGACTAGCGGGAACCGGTGATACGCAGTATTTT
J gene: TRBJ1-5; D gene: TRBD1; V gene: TRBV5-1; clone size: once; CDR3 length: 17; CDR3 protein: CASSPGTEPYSNQPQHF; CDR3 DNA: TGCGCCAGCAGCCCCGGGACAGAACCGTATAGCAATCAGCCCCAGCATTTT
J gene: TRBJ2-7; D gene: -; V gene: TRBV28; clone size: -; CDR3 length: 16; CDR3 protein: CASSPGGSGGSYEQYF; CDR3 DNA: TGTGCCAGCAGCCCCGGGGGTTCAGGGGGTTCCTACGAGCAGTACTTC
J gene: TRBJ2-7; D gene: TRBD2; V gene: TRBV7-2; clone size: once; CDR3 length: 15; CDR3 protein: CASSPSSGGSYEQYF; CDR3 DNA: TGTGCCAGCAGCCCATCTTCGGGAGGGTCCTACGAGCAGTACTTC
J gene: TRBJ1-2; D gene: -; V gene: TRBV25-1; clone size: -; CDR3 length: 12; CDR3 protein: CASSEGAFGYTF; CDR3 DNA: TGTGCCAGCAGTGAGGGGGCTTTTGGCTACACCTTC
J gene: TRBJ2-5; D gene: -; V gene: TRBV6-5; clone size: -; CDR3 length: 14; CDR3 protein: CASSYGAEQETQYF; CDR3 DNA: TGTGCCAGCAGTTACGGGGCGGAACAAGAGACCCAGTACTTC
J gene: TRBJ1-6; D gene: TRBD1; V gene: TRBV5-1; clone size: -; CDR3 length: 14; CDR3 protein: CASSFGTGNSPLHF; CDR3 DNA: TGCGCCAGCAGCTTCGGGACAGGGAATTCACCCCTCCACTTT
J gene: TRBJ2-1; D gene: -; V gene: TRBV7-9; clone size: -; CDR3 length: 18; CDR3 protein: CASSLARGLVLPYNEQFF; CDR3 DNA: TGTGCCAGCAGCTTAGCTCGGGGACTTGTTCTTCCATACAATGAGCAGTTCTTC
J gene: TRBJ2-7; D gene: TRBD1; V gene: TRBV18; clone size: -; CDR3 length: 14; CDR3 protein: CASSSGQGTYEQYF; CDR3 DNA: TGTGCCAGCTCCTCGGGACAGGGGACCTACGAGCAGTACTTC
J gene: TRBJ2-3; D gene: TRBD1; V gene: TRBV4-1; clone size: -; CDR3 length: 16; CDR3 protein: CASSLNPQGATDTQYF; CDR3 DNA: TGCGCCAGCAGCCTCAACCCCCAGGGGGCCACAGATACGCAGTATTTT
J gene: TRBJ1-1; D gene: TRBD1; V gene: TRBV24-1; clone size: -; CDR3 length: 13; CDR3 protein: CATRQGMNTEAFF; CDR3 DNA: TGTGCCACCAGACAGGGGATGAACACTGAAGCTTTCTTT
J gene: TRBJ2-1; D gene: TRBD2; V gene: TRBV11-2; clone size: -; CDR3 length: 16; CDR3 protein: CASSLSGRGSYNEQFF; CDR3 DNA: TGTGCCAGCAGCTTAAGTGGGAGGGGTTCCTACAATGAGCAGTTCTTC
J gene: TRBJ2-1; D gene: -; V gene: TRBV5-4; clone size: -; CDR3 length: 15; CDR3 protein: CASSYPTGAQNEQFF; CDR3 DNA: TGTGCCAGCAGCTACCCGACTGGGGCACAGAATGAGCAGTTCTTC
J gene: TRBJ2-3; D gene: -; V gene: TRBV19; clone size: -; CDR3 length: 14; CDR3 protein: CASSIVGLTDTQYF; CDR3 DNA: TGTGCCAGTAGTATAGTGGGACTCACAGATACGCAGTATTTT
J gene: TRBJ2-7; D gene: TRBD2; V gene: TRBV20-1; clone size: -; CDR3 length: 15; CDR3 protein: CSASTSRLASYEQYF; CDR3 DNA: TGCAGTGCTAGTACTTCTCGACTAGCGAGTTACGAGCAGTACTTC